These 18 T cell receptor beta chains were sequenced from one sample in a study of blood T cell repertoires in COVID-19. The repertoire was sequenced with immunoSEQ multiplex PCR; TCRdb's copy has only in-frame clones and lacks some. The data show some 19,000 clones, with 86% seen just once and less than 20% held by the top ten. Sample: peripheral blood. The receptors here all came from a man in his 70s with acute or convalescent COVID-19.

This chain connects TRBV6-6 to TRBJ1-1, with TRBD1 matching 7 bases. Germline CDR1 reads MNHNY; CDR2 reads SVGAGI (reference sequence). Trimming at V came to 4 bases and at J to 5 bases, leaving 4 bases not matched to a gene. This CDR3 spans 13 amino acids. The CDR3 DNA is TGTGCCAGCAGTTCTGAGGGACAGACTGAAGCTTTCTTT. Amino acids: CASSSEGQTEAFF.

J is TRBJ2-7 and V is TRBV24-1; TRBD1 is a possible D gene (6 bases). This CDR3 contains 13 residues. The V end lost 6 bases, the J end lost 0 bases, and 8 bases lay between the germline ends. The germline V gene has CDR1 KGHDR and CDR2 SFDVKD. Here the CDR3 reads CATSRDNSYEQYF. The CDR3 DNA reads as TGTGCCACCAGTCGGGACAACTCCTACGAGCAGTACTTC.

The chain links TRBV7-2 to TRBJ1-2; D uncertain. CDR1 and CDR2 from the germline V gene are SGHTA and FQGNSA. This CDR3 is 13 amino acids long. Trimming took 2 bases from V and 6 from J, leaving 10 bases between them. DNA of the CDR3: TGTGCCAGCAGCTTACGGGGTGGTGATGGCTACACCTTC. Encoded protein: CASSLRGGDGYTF.

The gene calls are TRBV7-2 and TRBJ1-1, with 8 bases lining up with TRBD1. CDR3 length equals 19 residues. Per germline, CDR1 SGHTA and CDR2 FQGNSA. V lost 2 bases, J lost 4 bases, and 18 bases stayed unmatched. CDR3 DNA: TGTGCCAGCAGCTTACAACCCCTCCAGGGGGCTGGAGAGGGCACTGAAGCTTTCTTT. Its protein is CASSLQPLQGAGEGTEAFF.

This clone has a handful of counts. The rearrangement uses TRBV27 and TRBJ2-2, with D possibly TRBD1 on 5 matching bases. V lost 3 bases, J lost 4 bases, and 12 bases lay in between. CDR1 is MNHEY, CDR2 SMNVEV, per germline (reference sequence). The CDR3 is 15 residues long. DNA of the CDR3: TGTGCCAGCAGTTTTTCAGGCAGGGTCACCGGGGAGCTGTTTTTT. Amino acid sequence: CASSFSGRVTGELFF.

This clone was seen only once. The CDR3 DNA is TGTGCCAGTAGTATAGATTGGCATAGCAATCAGCCCCAGCATTTT. Translating gives CASSIDWHSNQPQHF. The rearrangement links TRBV19 to TRBJ1-5; D not resolved. The germline V gene has CDR1 LNHDA and CDR2 SQIVND (reference sequence). This CDR3 has 15 residues. The V end was cut by 0 bases, the J end by 0 bases, with 6 bases between.

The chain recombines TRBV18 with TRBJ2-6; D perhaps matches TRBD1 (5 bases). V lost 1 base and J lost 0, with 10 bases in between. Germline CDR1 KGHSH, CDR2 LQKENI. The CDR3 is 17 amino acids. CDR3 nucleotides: TGTGCCAGCTCACCACAGGGGCCAGGCTCTGGGGCCAACGTCCTGACTTTC. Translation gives CASSPQGPGSGANVLTF.

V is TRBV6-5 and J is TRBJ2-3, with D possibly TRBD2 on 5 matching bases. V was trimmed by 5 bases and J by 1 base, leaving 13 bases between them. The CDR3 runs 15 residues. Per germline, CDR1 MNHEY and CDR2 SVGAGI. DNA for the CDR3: TGTGCCAGCAGTCGAGGGTTCGGGGGCACAGATACGCAGTATTTT. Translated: CASSRGFGGTDTQYF.

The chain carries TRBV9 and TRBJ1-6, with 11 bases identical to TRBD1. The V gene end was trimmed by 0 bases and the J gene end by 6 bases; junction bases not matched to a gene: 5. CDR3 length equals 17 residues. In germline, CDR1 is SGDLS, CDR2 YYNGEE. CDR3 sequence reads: CASSVDGQGATNSPLHF. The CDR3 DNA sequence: TGTGCCAGCAGCGTAGATGGACAGGGGGCTACTAATTCACCCCTCCACTTT.

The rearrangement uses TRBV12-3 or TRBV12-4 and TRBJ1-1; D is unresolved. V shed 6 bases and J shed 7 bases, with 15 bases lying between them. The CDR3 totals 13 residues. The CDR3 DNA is TGTGCCAGCAGCTTATTACTTGGTCATGAAGCTTTCTTT. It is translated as CASSLLLGHEAFF.

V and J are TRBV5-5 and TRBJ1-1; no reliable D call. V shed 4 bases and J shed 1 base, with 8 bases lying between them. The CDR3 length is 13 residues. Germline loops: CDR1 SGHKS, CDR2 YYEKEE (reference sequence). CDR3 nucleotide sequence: TGTGCCAGCAGCACCCACAGGAACACTGAAGCTTTCTTT. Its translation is CASSTHRNTEAFF.

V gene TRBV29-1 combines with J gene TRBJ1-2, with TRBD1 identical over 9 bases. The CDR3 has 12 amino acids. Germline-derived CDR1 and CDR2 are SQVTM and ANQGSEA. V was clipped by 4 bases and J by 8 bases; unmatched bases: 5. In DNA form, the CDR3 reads TGCAGCGTTGTAGGACAGGGGAACGGCTACACCTTC. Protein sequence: CSVVGQGNGYTF.

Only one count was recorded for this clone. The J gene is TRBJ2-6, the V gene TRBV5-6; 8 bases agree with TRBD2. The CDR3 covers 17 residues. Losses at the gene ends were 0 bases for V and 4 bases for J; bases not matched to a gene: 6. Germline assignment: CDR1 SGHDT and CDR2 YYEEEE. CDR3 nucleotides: TGTGCCAGCAGCTTGGAGGCGGGGGGAACCGGGGCCAACGTCCTGACTTTC. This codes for CASSLEAGGTGANVLTF.

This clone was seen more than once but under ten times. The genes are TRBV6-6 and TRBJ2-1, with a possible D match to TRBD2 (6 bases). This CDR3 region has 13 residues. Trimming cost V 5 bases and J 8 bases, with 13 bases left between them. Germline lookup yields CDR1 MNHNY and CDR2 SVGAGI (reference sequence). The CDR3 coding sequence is TGTGCCAGCAGTCCCCGACTAGAAGATGAGCAGTTCTTC. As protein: CASSPRLEDEQFF.

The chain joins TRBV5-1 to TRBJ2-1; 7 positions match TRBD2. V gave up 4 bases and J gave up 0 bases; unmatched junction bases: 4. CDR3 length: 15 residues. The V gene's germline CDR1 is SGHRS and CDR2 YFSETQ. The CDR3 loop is CASSPGGSSYNEQFF. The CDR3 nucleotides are TGCGCCAGCAGCCCCGGGGGGAGCTCCTACAATGAGCAGTTCTTC. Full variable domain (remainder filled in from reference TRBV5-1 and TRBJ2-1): KAGVTQTPRYLIKTRGQQVTLSCSPISGHRSVSWYQQTPGQGLQFLFEYFSETQRNKGNFPGRFSGRQFSNSRSEMNVSTLELGDSALYLCASSPGGSSYNEQFFGPGTRLTVL.

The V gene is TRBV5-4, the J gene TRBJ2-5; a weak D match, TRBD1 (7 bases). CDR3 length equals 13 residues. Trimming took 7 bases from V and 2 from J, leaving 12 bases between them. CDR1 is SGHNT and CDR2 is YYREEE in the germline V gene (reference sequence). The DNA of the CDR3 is TGTGCCAGCGGCGGGACAGCACAAGAGACCCAGTACTTC. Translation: CASGGTAQETQYF.

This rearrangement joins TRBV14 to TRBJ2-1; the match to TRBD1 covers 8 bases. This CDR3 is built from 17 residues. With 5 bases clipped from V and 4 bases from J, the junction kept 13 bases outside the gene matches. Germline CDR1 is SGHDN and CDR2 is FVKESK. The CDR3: CASSKGTGTGRYNEQFF. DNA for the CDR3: TGTGCCAGCAGCAAAGGAACCGGGACAGGACGATACAATGAGCAGTTCTTC.

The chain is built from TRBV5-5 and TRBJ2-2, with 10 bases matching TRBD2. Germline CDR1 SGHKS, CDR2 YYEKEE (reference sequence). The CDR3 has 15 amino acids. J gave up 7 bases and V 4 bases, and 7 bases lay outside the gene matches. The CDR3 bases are TGTGCCAGCAGCATGTTAGCGGGAGGCGGCGGGGAGCTGTTTTTT. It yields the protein CASSMLAGGGGELFF.